One and the same sample provided the 27 T cell receptor beta chains below, sequenced in a study of shared clonotypes between healthy human individuals. Profiling relied on immunoSEQ multiplex PCR, and the TCRdb table lists in-frame clones only, not all of them. The table has about 2.1 million clones, just under 95% seen once. Naive-designated CD8 cells lacked CD45RO, were positively enriched for CCR7, and omitted terminally differentiated effector memory CD45RA+ cells. Material for sequencing was naive CD8+ T cells from PBMCs. Receptors were obtained from a man aged 18 to 30 in good health. Some clones in this sample may be carry-over from other donors' samples.

The chain uses TRBV29-1 and TRBJ2-1, with a weak D call TRBD1 (5 bases). There are 18 residues in the CDR3. The ends were cut back, 3 bases at V and 0 bases at J, with 21 bases in the middle. Germline V lookup: CDR1 SQVTM, CDR2 ANQGSEA. As DNA, the CDR3 is TGCAGCGTTGATGGCATAGGATTAGGGGAAAGCTCCTACAATGAGCAGTTCTTC. It specifies CSVDGIGLGESSYNEQFF.

The genes are TRBV28 and TRBJ2-7; D is unresolved. Germline CDR1 MDHEN, CDR2 SYDVKM. Trimming pared 2 bases from V and 7 bases from J, leaving 9 bases between. There are 12 residues in the CDR3. The CDR3: CASSLRGWEQYF. In nucleotides, the CDR3 is TGTGCCAGCAGTTTAAGAGGTTGGGAGCAGTACTTC. Full variable domain (missing parts from reference TRBV28 and TRBJ2-7): DVKVTQSSRYLVKRTGEKVFLECVQDMDHENMFWYRQDPGLGLRLIYFSYDVKMKEKGDIPEGYSVSREKKERFSLILESASTNQTSMYLCASSLRGWEQYFGPGTRLTVT.

This sequence joins TRBV7-8 and TRBJ1-1; the D gene is possibly TRBD1 (5 bases). Trimming shortened V by 5 bases and J by 11 bases, and 24 bases separated the two germline ends. The CDR3 loop spans 15 amino acids. From germline, CDR1 is SGHVS and CDR2 FQNEAQ. Here the CDR3 reads CASSPGGAYGYEAFF. The CDR3 DNA reads TGTGCCAGCAGCCCTGGCGGGGCCTATGGTTATGAGGCTTTCTTT.

The chain joins TRBV4-1 to TRBJ2-1; D tentatively reads TRBD1 or TRBD2 (6 bases each). Germline CDR1 reads MGHRA; CDR2 reads YSYEKL. The CDR3 sequence is 16 residues long. Trimming took 4 bases from V and 0 from J, leaving 13 bases between them. This CDR3 is CASSLEGGSSYNEQFF. The CDR3, as DNA: TGCGCCAGCAGCCTGGAGGGGGGTAGCTCCTACAATGAGCAGTTCTTC.

V gene TRBV7-2 combines with J gene TRBJ2-1; D possibly uses TRBD1 or TRBD2 (5 bases each). Trimming left V 2 bases short and J 9 bases short, with 11 bases between. Germline V gene lookup returns CDR1 SGHTA and CDR2 FQGNSA. The CDR3 covers 13 residues. The CDR3 region has the DNA TGTGCCAGCAGCTTAATTGGGGGAAGTGAGCAGTTCTTC. It specifies CASSLIGGSEQFF.

This clone occurred a few times. The rearrangement uses TRBV4-1 and TRBJ1-2; D unclear. Looked up from germline, CDR1 is MGHRA and CDR2 is YSYEKL. This CDR3 spans 13 amino acids. Trimming pared 2 bases from V and 4 bases from J, leaving 8 bases between. The CDR3 here is CASSQLSSYGYTF. The CDR3, as DNA: TGCGCCAGCAGCCAATTGTCCTCCTATGGCTACACCTTC.

J is TRBJ2-7 and V is TRBV11-2; possible D gene TRBD1, 6 bases. The CDR3 runs to 19 residues. Germline V gene data show CDR1 as SGHAT and CDR2 as FQNNGV. Between the trimmed V and J ends, which lost 4 bases and 0 bases, there was a span of 25 bases. The CDR3 sequence is CASSSHRVRTDGSSYEQYF. CDR3 nucleotide sequence: TGTGCCAGCAGCTCTCACAGGGTGAGGACGGACGGAAGCTCCTACGAGCAGTACTTC. Combining the CDR3 with reference TRBV11-2 and TRBJ2-7 gives the whole variable domain EAGVAQSPRYKIIEKRQSVAFWCNPISGHATLYWYQQILGQGPKLLIQFQNNGVVDDSQLPKDRFSAERLKGVDSTLKIQPAKLEDSAVYLCASSSHRVRTDGSSYEQYFGPGTRLTVT.

The V and J genes are TRBV7-8 and TRBJ2-7, with 12 bases lining up with TRBD2. Germline CDR1 is SGHVS and CDR2 is FQNEAQ. The ends lost 5 bases at V and 5 bases at J; junction bases unmatched: 10. This CDR3 has 16 residues. CDR3: CASSPSSGRVLHEQYF. The CDR3 bases are TGTGCCAGCAGCCCCTCTAGCGGGAGGGTCCTACACGAGCAGTACTTC.

The genes are TRBV7-9 and TRBJ2-7; weak D call: TRBD2 (5 bases). This CDR3 has 16 residues. V lost 1 base and J 0 bases, leaving 13 bases between the germline ends. Looked up from germline, CDR1 is SEHNR and CDR2 is FQNEAQ (reference sequence). This chain's CDR3 is CASSLVGNGNSYEQYF. The CDR3 region has the DNA TGTGCCAGCAGCTTAGTCGGGAACGGTAACTCCTACGAGCAGTACTTC.

The chain uses TRBV7-9 and TRBJ2-7, with D maybe TRBD1 (5 bases). V was clipped by 2 bases and J by 5 bases, with 10 bases between them. The CDR3 runs 13 residues. CDR1 is SEHNR, CDR2 FQNEAQ, per germline (reference sequence). The CDR3 protein is CASSLPGSHEQYF. In nucleotides, the CDR3 is TGTGCCAGCAGCTTACCAGGGTCCCACGAGCAGTACTTC.

This chain connects TRBV11-2 to TRBJ2-5; 14 bases align to TRBD2. CDR3 length equals 17 residues. Per germline, CDR1 SGHAT and CDR2 FQNNGV. V lost 2 bases, J lost 3 bases, and 5 bases stayed unmatched. The CDR3 bases are TGTGCCAGCAGCTTATATCCGGGACTAGCGGGAGAAGAGACCCAGTACTTC. It is translated as CASSLYPGLAGEETQYF.

This clone was counted once. V gene TRBV28 combines with J gene TRBJ1-5, with D uncertain. The CDR3 extends over 12 amino acids. V gave up 6 bases and J gave up 6 bases, with 9 bases separating them. Looked up from germline, CDR1 is MDHEN and CDR2 is SYDVKM. CDR3 DNA sequence: TGTGCCAGCAGCTCGCCCGGTCAGCCCCAGCATTTT. Its translation: CASSSPGQPQHF.

The CDR3 spells CASQLAPDNEQFF. The CDR3 DNA is TGTGCCAGCCAACTAGCGCCCGACAATGAGCAGTTCTTC. The V gene is TRBV6-5, the J gene TRBJ2-1; TRBD2 aligns across 7 bases. Looked up from germline, CDR1 is MNHEY and CDR2 is SVGAGI. The V and J ends lost 8 bases and 5 bases, in that order; junction bases with no gene match: 6. This CDR3 region has 13 residues.

The CDR3 loop reads CGGELAGYNEQFF. The CDR3 region has the DNA TGTGGGGGCGAGCTAGCGGGATACAATGAGCAGTTCTTC. The V and J genes are TRBV7-9 and TRBJ2-1; the match to TRBD2 covers 9 bases. Germline CDR1 reads SEHNR; CDR2 reads FQNEAQ (reference sequence). The CDR3 loop spans 13 amino acids.

The V gene is TRBV9, the J gene TRBJ1-3, with D maybe TRBD1 (6 bases). Trimming removed 0 bases from V and 4 bases from J, with 20 bases in between. CDR3 size: 18 residues. Germline CDR1 and CDR2: SGDLS and YYNGEE. CDR3 residues: CASSVESGGQMEGNTIYF. DNA for the CDR3: TGTGCCAGCAGCGTAGAGTCAGGTGGACAGATGGAAGGAAACACCATATATTTT.

V usage is TRBV10-3 and J usage is TRBJ2-1; no reliable D call. V lost 7 bases and J lost 0, with 19 bases in between. The CDR3 consists of 17 residues. The germline V gene has CDR1 ENHRY and CDR2 SYGVKD. The CDR3 sequence is CAITPGPSASSYNEQFF. The CDR3 region has the DNA TGTGCCATCACCCCTGGTCCCAGCGCCAGCTCCTACAATGAGCAGTTCTTC.

The V and J genes are TRBV5-1 and TRBJ2-7; TRBD1 matches 7 bases. The J segment lost 5 bases and the V segment lost 6 bases, leaving 8 bases of the junction unmatched. The V gene's germline CDR1 is SGHRS and CDR2 YFSETQ. The CDR3 is 13 amino acids. CDR3 sequence: CASTPDRQDEQYF. The CDR3 bases are TGCGCCAGCACCCCGGACAGGCAGGACGAGCAGTACTTC.

The chain recombines TRBV15 with TRBJ2-1, with TRBD2 matching over 11 bases. CDR1 and CDR2 from the germline V gene are LNHNV and YYDKDF (reference sequence). J lost 5 bases, V lost 5 bases, and 5 bases had no gene match. The CDR3 covers 15 residues. In DNA, the CDR3 is TGTGCCACCAGCTCGGGACTAGCGGTCGACAATGAGCAGTTCTTC. Encoded protein: CATSSGLAVDNEQFF.

The rearrangement links TRBV5-1 to TRBJ2-5; tentative D call: TRBD2 (6 bases). The CDR3 consists of 16 residues. Germline V gene data show CDR1 as SGHRS and CDR2 as YFSETQ. V gave up 4 bases and J gave up 5 bases, with 21 bases separating them. The CDR3 sequence: CASSLTLGLAFETQYF. In DNA, the CDR3 is TGCGCCAGCAGCCTGACCCTGGGACTGGCCTTCGAGACCCAGTACTTC.

This chain links TRBV19 with TRBJ1-1; no clear D. V lost 7 bases and J lost 3, with 18 bases in between. The CDR3 spans 15 residues. Germline CDR1 is LNHDA and CDR2 is SQIVND (reference sequence). CDR3 coding DNA: TGTGCCAGTATCCCGGGCCTCTTTCGCCACACTGAAGCTTTCTTT. Translating gives CASIPGLFRHTEAFF.

The chain links TRBV6-1 to TRBJ1-2; no clear D gene. The CDR3 is made up of 15 amino acids. The ends were cut back, 1 base at V and 3 bases at J, with 12 bases in the middle. The germline gives CDR1 MNHNS, CDR2 SASEGT. For the CDR3, the DNA is TGTGCCAGCAGTGAAGTTGTTGCGGATTACTATGGCTACACCTTC. It codes for CASSEVVADYYGYTF.

This rearrangement joins TRBV7-9 to TRBJ2-3, with 9 bases identical to TRBD2. V lost 5 bases and J lost 4; bases outside the gene matches: 10. CDR3 size: 16 residues. Germline lookup yields CDR1 SEHNR and CDR2 FQNEAQ (reference sequence). Here the CDR3 reads CASSATASGRSDTQYF. Written as DNA, the CDR3 is TGTGCCAGCAGCGCAACGGCAAGCGGGAGGTCAGATACGCAGTATTTT.

This chain's CDR3 is CASSHRMGLAVDEQFF. DNA of the CDR3: TGTGCCAGCAGCCATAGGATGGGACTAGCGGTAGATGAGCAGTTCTTC. The gene calls are TRBV13 and TRBJ2-1, with TRBD2 matching 11 bases. The V and J ends lost 5 bases and 8 bases, in that order; junction bases with no gene match: 11. Looked up from germline, CDR1 is PRHDT and CDR2 is FYEKMQ (reference sequence). The CDR3 contains 16 residues.

The chain combines TRBV9 with TRBJ1-2, with TRBD1 as a possible D gene (5 bases). Trimming left V 2 bases short and J 4 bases short, with 18 bases between. Germline CDR1 is SGDLS and CDR2 is YYNGEE. CDR3 length equals 16 residues. For the CDR3, the DNA is TGTGCCAGCAGCGTGGAGGACGGGGGAAGGGCCTATGGCTACACCTTC. Translated: CASSVEDGGRAYGYTF.

This clone was counted between two and nine times. The chain links TRBV10-3 to TRBJ1-1; tentatively, D is TRBD1 (6 bases). The germline CDR1 and CDR2 sequences are ENHRY and SYGVKD. The CDR3 totals 13 residues. Trimming took 6 bases from V and 1 from J, leaving 9 bases between them. In DNA form, the CDR3 reads TGTGCCATCAGACAGGGAGGGAACACTGAAGCTTTCTTT. As protein: CAIRQGGNTEAFF.

The chain couples TRBV27 to TRBJ1-2; the D gene is possibly TRBD1 (6 bases). Trimming removed 5 bases at V and 3 bases at J, with 10 bases between. CDR1 is MNHEY and CDR2 is SMNVEV in the germline V gene (reference sequence). This CDR3 spans 13 amino acids. CDR3 nucleotides: TGTGCCAGCAGTCGGGACACCTACTATGGCTACACCTTC. Residues: CASSRDTYYGYTF.

The chain links TRBV6-1 to TRBJ1-1, with D maybe TRBD1 (5 bases). V dropped 3 bases and J dropped 6 bases, with 11 bases sitting between them. The CDR3 is 13 residues long. Germline lookup yields CDR1 MNHNS and CDR2 SASEGT. The CDR3 DNA is TGTGCCAGCAGTGAGGGGCTTTACGCTGAAGCTTTCTTT. Residues: CASSEGLYAEAFF.